This paragraph reports one T cell receptor (beta chain). Its cognate antigen is unknown. This entry comes from a study of cytomegalovirus exposure and HLA in healthy donors. Study outcomes and limitations: It has been reported that TCR beta sequences accurately predicted the HLA-A and HLA-B alleles of most subjects.

This PCR relied on a set of 60 Vbeta primers and 13 Jbeta primers. Libraries were prepared by immunoSEQ multiplex PCR; TCRdb keeps only in-frame clonotypes and omits some of them. The sample carries about 100,000 clones, 70% to 80% recorded once. What was sequenced was PBMCs. This sequence was found in a woman aged 55-75 years in good health and CMV-seropositive.

CDR3 in amino acids: CAAKYDLHYEQYF. For the CDR3, the DNA is TGTGCCGCCAAGTACGATTTACACTACGAGCAGTACTTC. V and J are TRBV6-6 and TRBJ2-7; D unclear. The CDR3 covers 13 residues. V was cut by 11 bases and J by 3 bases, with 17 bases left in between. Germline assignment: CDR1 MNHNY and CDR2 SVGAGI (reference sequence).